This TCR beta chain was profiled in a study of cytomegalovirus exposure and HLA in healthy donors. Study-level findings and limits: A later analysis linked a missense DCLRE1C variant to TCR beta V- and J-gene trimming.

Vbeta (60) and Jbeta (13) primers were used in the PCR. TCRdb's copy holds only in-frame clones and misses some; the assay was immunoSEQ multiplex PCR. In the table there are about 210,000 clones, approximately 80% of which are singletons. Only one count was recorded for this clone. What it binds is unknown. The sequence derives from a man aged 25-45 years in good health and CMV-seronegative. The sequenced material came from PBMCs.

The CDR3 loop is CASSPLGTRTDTQYF. For the CDR3, the DNA is TGTGCCAGCAGCCCCCTAGGGACTCGCACAGATACGCAGTATTTT. The chain carries TRBV9 and TRBJ2-3; the D gene is possibly TRBD2 (6 bases). The CDR3 is made up of 15 amino acids. Germline V gene sequence: CDR1 SGDLS, CDR2 YYNGEE. Deletions cut 4 bases from V and 1 base from J, with 13 bases between.